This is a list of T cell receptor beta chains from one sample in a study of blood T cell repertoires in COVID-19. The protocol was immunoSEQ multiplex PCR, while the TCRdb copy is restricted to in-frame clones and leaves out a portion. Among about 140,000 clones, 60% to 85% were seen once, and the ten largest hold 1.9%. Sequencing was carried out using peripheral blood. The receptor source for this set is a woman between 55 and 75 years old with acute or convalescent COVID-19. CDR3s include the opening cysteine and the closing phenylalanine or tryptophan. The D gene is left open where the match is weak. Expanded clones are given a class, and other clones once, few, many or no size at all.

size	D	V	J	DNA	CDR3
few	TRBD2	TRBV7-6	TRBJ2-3	TGTGCCAGCAGCCCAGCACTAGCGGGATCTCGGCCAGATACGCAGTATTTT	CASSPALAGSRPDTQYF
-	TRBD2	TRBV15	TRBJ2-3	TGTGCCACCAGCAGACTTAGAGCGGGAGGGCGCACAGATACGCAGTATTTT	CATSRLRAGGRTDTQYF
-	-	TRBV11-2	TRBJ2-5	TGTGCCAGCAGCCGAGAGCAAGAGACCCAGTACTTC	CASSREQETQYF
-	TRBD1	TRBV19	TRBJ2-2	TGTGCCAGTACCGGGACAGGGATCGGGGAGCTGTTTTTT	CASTGTGIGELFF
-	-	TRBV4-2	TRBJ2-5	TGTGCCAGCAGCCGTCAGGCAGGAGAGACCCAGTACTTC	CASSRQAGETQYF
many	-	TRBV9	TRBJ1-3	TGTGCCAGCAGCGTAGACGGGAGCTCTGGAAACACCATATATTTT	CASSVDGSSGNTIYF
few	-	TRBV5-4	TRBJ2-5	TGTGCCAGCAGCTCTCGGCGGGCCCAAGAGACCCAGTACTTC	CASSSRRAQETQYF
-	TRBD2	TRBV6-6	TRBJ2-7	TGTGCCAGCAGTGATTCGGCGGGAGGGGCCTACGAGCAGTACTTC	CASSDSAGGAYEQYF
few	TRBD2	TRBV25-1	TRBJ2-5	TGTGCCAGCAGTGATAGCGGGAGGGCCGAAACCCAGTACTTC	CASSDSGRAETQYF
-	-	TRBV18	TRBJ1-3	TGTGCCAGCTCACTAACATCAGGGTTACTCTCTGGAAACACCATATATTTT	CASSLTSGLLSGNTIYF
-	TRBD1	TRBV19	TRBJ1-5	TGTGCCAGTACGACAGGGGGCCCTCAGCCCCAGCATTTT	CASTTGGPQPQHF
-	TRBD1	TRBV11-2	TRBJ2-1	TGTGCCAGCAGCTCGCAGGGACACAGGGGGCTCGGCCAGTTCTTC	CASSSQGHRGLGQFF
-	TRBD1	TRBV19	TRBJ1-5	TGTGCCAGTAGTATAAACAGGGGGGGTCAGCCCCAGCATTTT	CASSINRGGQPQHF
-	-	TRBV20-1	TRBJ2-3	TGCAGTGCTAGAGATATGGATACGCAGTATTTT	CSARDMDTQYF
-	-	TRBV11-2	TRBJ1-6	TGTGCCAGCACCCTTGGACAGCCTCCACCCCTCCACTTT	CASTLGQPPPLHF
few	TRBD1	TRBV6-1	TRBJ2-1	TGTGCCAGCAGTGAGGTTGGGCGGGCAGGGGGTCGCGATGAGCAGTTCTTC	CASSEVGRAGGRDEQFF
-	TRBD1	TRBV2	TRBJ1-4	TGTGCCAGCAGTGTAGGGACAGGGAATGAAAAACTGTTTTTT	CASSVGTGNEKLFF
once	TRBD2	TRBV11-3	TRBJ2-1	TGTGCCAGCAGCCCCGGGACTAGCGGAGGGGTCCATGAGCAGTTCTTC	CASSPGTSGGVHEQFF
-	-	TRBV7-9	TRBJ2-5	TGTGCCTTGGGCTGGGCCCAGTACTTC	CALGWAQYF
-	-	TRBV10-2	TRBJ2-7	TGCGCCAGCAGTGGGGGACTCTCTTGGGAGCAGTACTTC	CASSGGLSWEQYF
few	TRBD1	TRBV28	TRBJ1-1	TGTGCCAGCAGTTTATGGGGGACAGGGGGAGGTGAAGACACTGAAGCTTTCTTT	CASSLWGTGGGEDTEAFF
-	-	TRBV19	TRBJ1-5	TGTGCCAGTAGGTCTGATGCGGATCAGCCCCAGCATTTT	CASRSDADQPQHF
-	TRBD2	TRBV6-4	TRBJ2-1	TGTGCCAGCTCCAGACTAGCGGGGGTTAACAATGAGCAGTTCTTC	CASSRLAGVNNEQFF
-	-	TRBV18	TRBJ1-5	TGTGCCAGCTCATACTTCGGGGGTCAGGGCAATCAGCCCCAGCATTTT	CASSYFGGQGNQPQHF
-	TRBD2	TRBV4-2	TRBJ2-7	TGTGCCAGCAGCCAAGCCCTGGGGGTAGCGGGAAGGGAGCAGTACTTC	CASSQALGVAGREQYF
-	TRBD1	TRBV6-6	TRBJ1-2	TGTGCCAGCAGTTACTCCAAGGGACAGGGGATCTATGGCTACACCTTC	CASSYSKGQGIYGYTF
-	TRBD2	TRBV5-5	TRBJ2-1	TGTGCCAGCAGCCCTCTAGCGGGAGAGTACAATGAGCAGTTCTTC	CASSPLAGEYNEQFF
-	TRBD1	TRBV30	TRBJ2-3	TGTGCCTGGCGCCGGACAGGTAGCACAGATACGCAGTATTTT	CAWRRTGSTDTQYF
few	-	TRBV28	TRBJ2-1	TGTGCCAGCAGTCCCCCGGGGGAAAATGAGCAGTTCTTC	CASSPPGENEQFF
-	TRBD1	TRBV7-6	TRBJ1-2	TGTGCCAGCAGCCGGGACAGGGGATCCGGTCGCGCCACTAACTATGGCTACACCTTC	CASSRDRGSGRATNYGYTF
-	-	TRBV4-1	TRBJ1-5	TGCGCCAGCAGCCAAGGGGCCCCAAGCAATCAGCCCCAGCATTTT	CASSQGAPSNQPQHF
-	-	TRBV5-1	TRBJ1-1	TGCGCCAGCAGCTTGGAGCAGGGGAGACTTAGGACTGAAGCTTTCTTT	CASSLEQGRLRTEAFF
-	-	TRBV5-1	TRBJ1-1	TGCGCCAGCAGCTATGCCGGGAGGGCCATGAACACTGAAGCTTTCTTT	CASSYAGRAMNTEAFF
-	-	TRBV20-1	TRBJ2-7	TGCAGTGCATACAGAACGGGGGAGCAGTACTTC	CSAYRTGEQYF
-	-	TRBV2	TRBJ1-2	TGTGCCAGCAGTAGGTTGGGAGCCGGCTACACCTTC	CASSRLGAGYTF
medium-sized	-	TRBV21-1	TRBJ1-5	TGTGCCAGCAGCAAAGAAGTACAGGGGCCTCAGCCCCAGCATTTT	CASSKEVQGPQPQHF
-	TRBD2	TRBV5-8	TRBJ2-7	TGTGCCAGCAGGATTAGCGGGAGCTCCTACGAGCAGTACTTC	CASRISGSSYEQYF
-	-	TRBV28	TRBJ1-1	TGTGCCAGCAGCCCTTGGAGGCCGAACACTGAAGCTTTCTTT	CASSPWRPNTEAFF